This T cell receptor beta chain appears in the sequencing data of a study of T cell repertoires in cytomegalovirus infection. In this sample, this clonotype turned up a few times. Its target is unknown. Study findings and constraints: Identification of carriers of CMV plus the relevant HLA was performed using cumulative public TCR beta family frequency.

Germline CDR1 DFQATT, CDR2 SNEGSKA (reference sequence). The CDR3 length is 16 residues. The V and J ends lost 1 base and 6 bases, in that order; junction bases with no gene match: 12. TCRdb redid the calling of the reads with MiXCR, one entry per CDR3 protein. Of 750,000 to 900,000 distinct CDR3 sequences in the sample, under 35% were seen once. The chain couples TRBV20-1 to TRBJ2-7, with 10 bases identical to TRBD1. Source: cultured CD8+ T cells from PBMCs, taken from culture after CMV antigen stimulation. The TCR originated in a human donor in good health (CMV status not recorded). Some clones in this sample may be carry-over from other donors' samples. In DNA form, the CDR3 reads TGCAGTGCTAGAGTTAAGGGACAGGGGATATTTCGCGAGCAGTACTTC. The encoded protein is CSARVKGQGIFREQYF.